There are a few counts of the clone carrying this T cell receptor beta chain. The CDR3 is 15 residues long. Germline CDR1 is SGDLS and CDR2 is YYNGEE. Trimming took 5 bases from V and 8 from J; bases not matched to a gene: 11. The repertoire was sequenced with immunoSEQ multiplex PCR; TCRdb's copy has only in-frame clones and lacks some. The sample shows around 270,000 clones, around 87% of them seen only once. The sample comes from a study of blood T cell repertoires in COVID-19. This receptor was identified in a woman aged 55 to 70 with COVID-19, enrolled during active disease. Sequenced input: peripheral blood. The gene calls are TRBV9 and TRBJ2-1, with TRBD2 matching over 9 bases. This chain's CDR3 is CASSQTGTSIDEQFF. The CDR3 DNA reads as TGTGCCAGCAGTCAAACCGGGACTAGCATAGATGAGCAGTTCTTC.